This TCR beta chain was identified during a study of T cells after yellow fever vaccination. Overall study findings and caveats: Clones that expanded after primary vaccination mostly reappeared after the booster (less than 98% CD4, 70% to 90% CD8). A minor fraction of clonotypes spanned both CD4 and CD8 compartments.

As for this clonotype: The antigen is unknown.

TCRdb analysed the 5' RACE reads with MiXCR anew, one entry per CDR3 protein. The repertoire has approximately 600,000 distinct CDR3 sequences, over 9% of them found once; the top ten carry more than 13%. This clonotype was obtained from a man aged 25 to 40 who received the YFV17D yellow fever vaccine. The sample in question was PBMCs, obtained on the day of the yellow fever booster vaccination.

Written as DNA, the CDR3 is TGTGCCAGCAGCCGCATTGGAACCTACGAGCAGTACTTC. As protein: CASSRIGTYEQYF. The chain has TRBV5-5 and TRBJ2-7, with D hard to call. V dropped 4 bases and J dropped 2 bases, with 10 bases sitting between them. Germline-derived CDR1 and CDR2 are SGHKS and YYEKEE (reference sequence). This CDR3 is built from 13 residues.